The present T cell receptor (beta chain) was sequenced within a study of graft-versus-host responses after intestinal transplantation (dated by TCRdb to about 2021). Regarding the research as a whole: Multivisceral, liver-intestinal, or isolated intestinal transplants were received by the recipients. Every recipient was given anti-thymocyte globulin induction, followed by around three years of maintenance tacrolimus and steroids. After intestinal transplantation, graft-versus-host and host-versus-graft alloreactive T cell clones in the graft, circulation and bone marrow were tracked using bulk TCR-beta CDR3 sequencing. Alloreactive clones were identified by sequencing pre-transplant mixed lymphocyte reaction products and comparing them with unstimulated pre-transplant donor and recipient T cells. The cohort enrolled 24 intestinal transplant recipients, one of whom was a retransplant, and 3 patients without pretransplant specimens were excluded. Donor T cell macrochimerism was defined as a peak of at least 4% donor T cells among recipient peripheral blood mononuclear cells. Rather than being sequenced by the commercial service, samples from a few later patients were sequenced in-house on an Illumina MiSeq and processed with MiXCR.

To isolate intraepithelial and lamina propria lymphocytes from graft specimens, dithiothreitol, EDTA incubations and collagenase D digestion were used. Bulk TCR-beta sequencing was performed on serial intestinal graft biopsy specimens collected as late as 600 days after transplant. From the cysteine through the phenylalanine, the CDR3 covers 14 amino acids. Only the CDR3 part of the read is kept: 42 bases, read in frame from the first base. From the germline V gene, CDR1 is MGHRA and CDR2 is YSYEKL. V loses 1 base, J loses 5 bases, and the germline ends lie 9 bases apart. Concerning this clone itself: Its antigen is unknown. No much larger clone is present one base from it, and per-base qualities are unavailable.

Receptor amplification or capture employed the immunoSEQ multiplex PCR assay. High-throughput TCR-beta CDR3 sequencing of genomic DNA from most patients was performed by Adaptive Biotechnologies. From the authors' description of their analysis: Adaptive's ImmunoSEQ software supplied the TCR sequencing data for 15 to 20 patients, while MiXCR and VDJtools were used to process three other patients. Because the origin of CDR3 nucleotide sequences shared between donor and recipient could not be assigned, those sequences were removed. At least 2-fold expansion over unstimulated cells and a minimum CFSE-low frequency of 0.002% (template counts) or 0.001% (read counts) were required for clones to be classified as alloreactive. Clones were considered mappable if detected in sequenced pre-transplant spleen, lymph node, or MLR CFSE-low populations of the donor or recipient. The cumulative frequency of alloreactive clones was calculated as a percentage of all sequences, weighted by copy number. TCRdb obtained this table from immuneACCESS and retained in-frame rearrangements with V and J assigned. These tables miss some clones; where compared with another copy, unresolved V genes account for less than half of the shortfall, and the remainder is unexplained. From that table come the V and J calls and clone size; the DNA was used to work out D and trimming. This sample gives about 63,000 clones in total; around nine tenths of them show up just once. Together, the top ten hold about 1.7% of the sample.

On the study overall, not on this receptor specifically: GvH clones turned up in recipient bone marrow, with some appearing earlier in ileal mucosa or blood, a pattern consistent with an intestinal mucosal origin. In patients with donor T cell macrochimerism, the allografts had high GvH to HvG T cell clonal ratios. Early after transplant, peak levels of circulating GvH clones were found to be associated with declines in HvG clones. The relatively low number and heterogeneity of intestinal transplant patients limited the conclusions.

This sequence was found in a human patient who received an intestinal transplant, so some T cells may come from the graft donor. The sequences come from ileum tissue, collected 357 days after transplant. The chain uses TRBV4-1 and TRBJ1-5; no D gene can be assigned with confidence. CDR3 region: CASSQATAYQPQHF. The nucleotides are TGCGCCAGCAGCCAAGCAACGGCTTATCAGCCCCAGCATTTT.